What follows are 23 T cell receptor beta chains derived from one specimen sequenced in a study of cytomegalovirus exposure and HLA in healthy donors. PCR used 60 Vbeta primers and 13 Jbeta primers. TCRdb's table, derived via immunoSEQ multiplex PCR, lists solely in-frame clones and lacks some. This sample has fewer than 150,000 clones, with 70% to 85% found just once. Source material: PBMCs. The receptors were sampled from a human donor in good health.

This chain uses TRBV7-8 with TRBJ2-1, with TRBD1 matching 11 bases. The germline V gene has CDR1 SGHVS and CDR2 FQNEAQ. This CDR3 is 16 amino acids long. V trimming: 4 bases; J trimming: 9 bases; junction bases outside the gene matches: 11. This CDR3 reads CASSSLLGQGESEQFF. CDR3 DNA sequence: TGTGCCAGCAGCTCACTACTGGGACAGGGGGAAAGTGAGCAGTTCTTC.

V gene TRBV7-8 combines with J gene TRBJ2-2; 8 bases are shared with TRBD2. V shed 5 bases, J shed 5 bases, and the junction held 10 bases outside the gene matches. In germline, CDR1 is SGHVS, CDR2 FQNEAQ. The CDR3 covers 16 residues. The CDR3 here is CASSPRIAGNTGELFF. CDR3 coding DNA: TGTGCCAGCAGCCCCCGAATAGCGGGAAATACCGGGGAGCTGTTTTTT.

The CDR3 nucleotides read TGCGCCAGCAGCCCGTACAGGGGGCAAGAGACCCAGTACTTC. As protein: CASSPYRGQETQYF. This chain links TRBV5-1 with TRBJ2-5, with TRBD1 identical over 8 bases. Losses at the gene ends were 4 bases for V and 2 bases for J; bases not matched to a gene: 4. The CDR3 consists of 14 residues. CDR1 SGHRS and CDR2 YFSETQ come from the germline V gene.

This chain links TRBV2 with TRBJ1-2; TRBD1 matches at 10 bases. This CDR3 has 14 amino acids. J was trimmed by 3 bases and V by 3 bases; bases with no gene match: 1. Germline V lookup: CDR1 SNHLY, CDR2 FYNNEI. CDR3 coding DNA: TGTGCCAGCAGTGACGGGACAGGGGACTATGGCTACACCTTC. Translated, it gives CASSDGTGDYGYTF.

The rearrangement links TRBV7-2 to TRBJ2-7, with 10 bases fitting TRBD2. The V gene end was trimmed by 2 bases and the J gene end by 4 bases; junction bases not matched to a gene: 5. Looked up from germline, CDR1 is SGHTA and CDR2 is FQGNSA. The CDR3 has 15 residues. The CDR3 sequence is CASSLTPSGRYEQYF. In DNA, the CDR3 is TGTGCCAGCAGCTTAACTCCTAGCGGGAGATACGAGCAGTACTTC.

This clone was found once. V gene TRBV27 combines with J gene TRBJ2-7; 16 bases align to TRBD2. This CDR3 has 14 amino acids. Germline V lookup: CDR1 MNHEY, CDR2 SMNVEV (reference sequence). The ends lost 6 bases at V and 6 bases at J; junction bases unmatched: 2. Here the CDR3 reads CASSGTSGRGEQYF. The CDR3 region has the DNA TGTGCCAGCAGCGGGACTAGCGGGAGGGGCGAGCAGTACTTC.

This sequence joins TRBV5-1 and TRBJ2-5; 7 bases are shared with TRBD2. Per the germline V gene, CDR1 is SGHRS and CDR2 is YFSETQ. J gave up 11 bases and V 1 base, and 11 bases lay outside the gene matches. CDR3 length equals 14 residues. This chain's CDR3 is CASSLLSSRGEQYF. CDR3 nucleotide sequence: TGCGCCAGCAGCTTGCTGTCGTCTCGGGGGGAGCAGTACTTC.

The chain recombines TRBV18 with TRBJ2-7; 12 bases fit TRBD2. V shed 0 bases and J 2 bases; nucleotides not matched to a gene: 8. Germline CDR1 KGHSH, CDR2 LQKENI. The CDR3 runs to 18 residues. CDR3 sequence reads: CASSPPGLAGSSPYEQYF. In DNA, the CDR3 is TGTGCCAGCTCACCACCGGGACTAGCGGGTTCCTCACCCTACGAGCAGTACTTC.

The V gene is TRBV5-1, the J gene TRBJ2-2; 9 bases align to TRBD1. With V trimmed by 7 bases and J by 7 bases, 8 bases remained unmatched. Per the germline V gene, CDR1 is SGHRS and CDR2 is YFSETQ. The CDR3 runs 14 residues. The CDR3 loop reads CASSRDRAVGELFF. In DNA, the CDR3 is TGCGCCAGCTCGAGGGACAGGGCTGTCGGGGAGCTGTTTTTT. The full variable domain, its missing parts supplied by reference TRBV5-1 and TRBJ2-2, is KAGVTQTPRYLIKTRGQQVTLSCSPISGHRSVSWYQQTPGQGLQFLFEYFSETQRNKGNFPGRFSGRQFSNSRSEMNVSTLELGDSALYLCASSRDRAVGELFFGEGSRLTVL.

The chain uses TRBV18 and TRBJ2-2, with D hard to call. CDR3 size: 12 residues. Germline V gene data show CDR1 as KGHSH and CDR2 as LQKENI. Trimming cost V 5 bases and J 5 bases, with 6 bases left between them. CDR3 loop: CASSSVTGELFF. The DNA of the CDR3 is TGTGCCAGCTCATCGGTTACCGGGGAGCTGTTTTTT.

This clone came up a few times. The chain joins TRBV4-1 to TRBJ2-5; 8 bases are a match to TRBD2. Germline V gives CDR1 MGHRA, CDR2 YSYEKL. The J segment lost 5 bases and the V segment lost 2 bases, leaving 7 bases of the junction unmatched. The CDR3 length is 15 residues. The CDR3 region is CASSQTGLVLETQYF. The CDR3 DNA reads TGCGCCAGCAGCCAAACGGGACTAGTCTTGGAGACCCAGTACTTC.

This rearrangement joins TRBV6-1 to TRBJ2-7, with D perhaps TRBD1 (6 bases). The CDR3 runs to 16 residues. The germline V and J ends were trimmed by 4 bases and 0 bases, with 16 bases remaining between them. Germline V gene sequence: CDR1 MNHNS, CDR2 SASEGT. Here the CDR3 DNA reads TGTGCCAGCAGTGCCGAGTTTGGGGGCAGCTCCTACGAGCAGTACTTC. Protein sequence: CASSAEFGGSSYEQYF.

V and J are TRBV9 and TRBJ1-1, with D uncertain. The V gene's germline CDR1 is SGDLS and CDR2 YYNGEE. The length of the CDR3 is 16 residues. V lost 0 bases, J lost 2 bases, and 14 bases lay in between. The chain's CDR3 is CASSVVTLGGNTEAFF. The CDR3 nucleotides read TGTGCCAGCAGCGTAGTGACACTGGGAGGAAACACTGAAGCTTTCTTT.

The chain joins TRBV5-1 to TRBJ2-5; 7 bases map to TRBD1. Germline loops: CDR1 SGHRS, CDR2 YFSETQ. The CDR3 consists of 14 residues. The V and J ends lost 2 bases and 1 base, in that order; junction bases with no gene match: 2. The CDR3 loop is CASSLQGIQETQYF. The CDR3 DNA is TGCGCCAGCAGCTTACAGGGGATCCAAGAGACCCAGTACTTC.

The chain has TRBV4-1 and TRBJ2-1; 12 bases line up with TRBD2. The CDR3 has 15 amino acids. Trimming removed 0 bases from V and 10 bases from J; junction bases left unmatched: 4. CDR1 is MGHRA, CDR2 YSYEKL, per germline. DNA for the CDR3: TGCGCCAGCAGCCAAGATCGTCTAGCGGGAGGGGAGCAGTTCTTC. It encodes CASSQDRLAGGEQFF.

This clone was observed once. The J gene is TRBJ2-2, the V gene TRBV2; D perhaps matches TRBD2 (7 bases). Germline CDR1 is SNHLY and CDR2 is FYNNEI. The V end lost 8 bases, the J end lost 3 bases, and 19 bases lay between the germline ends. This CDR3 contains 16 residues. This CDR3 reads CASGRVGGGYTGELFF. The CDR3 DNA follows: TGTGCCAGCGGGAGGGTGGGAGGGGGATACACCGGGGAGCTGTTTTTT. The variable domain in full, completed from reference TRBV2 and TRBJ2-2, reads EPEVTQTPSHQVTQMGQEVILRCVPISNHLYFYWYRQILGQKVEFLVSFYNNEISEKSEIFDDQFSVERPDGSNFTLKIRSTKLEDSAMYFCASGRVGGGYTGELFFGEGSRLTVL.

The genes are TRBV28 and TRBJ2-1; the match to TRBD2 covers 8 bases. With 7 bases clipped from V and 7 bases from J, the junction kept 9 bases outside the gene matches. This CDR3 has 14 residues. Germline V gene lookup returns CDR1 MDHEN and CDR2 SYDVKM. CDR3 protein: CASTLGGAENEQFF. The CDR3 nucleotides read TGTGCCAGCACTCTCGGGGGGGCAGAGAATGAGCAGTTCTTC.

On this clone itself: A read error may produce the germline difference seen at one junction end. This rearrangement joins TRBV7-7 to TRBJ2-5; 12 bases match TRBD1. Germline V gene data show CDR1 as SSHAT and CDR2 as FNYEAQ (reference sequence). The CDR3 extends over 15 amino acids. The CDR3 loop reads CASSRGTGGREAQYF. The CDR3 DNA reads TGTGCTAGCAGCCGAGGGACAGGGGGCCGGGAGGCCCAGTACTTC.

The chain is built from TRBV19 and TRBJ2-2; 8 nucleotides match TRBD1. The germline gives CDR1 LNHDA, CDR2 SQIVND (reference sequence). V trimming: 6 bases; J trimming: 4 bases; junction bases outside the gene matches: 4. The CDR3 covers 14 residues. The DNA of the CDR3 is TGTGCCAGTAGCCTGACAGGGGCCACCGGGGAGCTGTTTTTT. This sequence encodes CASSLTGATGELFF.

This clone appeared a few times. This chain's CDR3 is CASSQTSGRYNEQFF. In nucleotides, the CDR3 is TGTGCCAGCAGTCAAACTAGCGGACGTTACAATGAGCAGTTCTTC. V and J are TRBV6-5 and TRBJ2-1; 8 nucleotides match TRBD2. The V and J ends lost 5 bases and 4 bases, in that order; junction bases with no gene match: 7. The germline V gene has CDR1 MNHEY and CDR2 SVGAGI. This CDR3 spans 15 amino acids.

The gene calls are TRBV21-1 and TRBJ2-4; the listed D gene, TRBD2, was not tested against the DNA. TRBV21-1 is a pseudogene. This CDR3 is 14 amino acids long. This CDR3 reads CASSKAGGGNIQYF. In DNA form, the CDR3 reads TGTGCCAGCAGCAAAGCGGGGGGTGGAAACATTCAGTACTTC.

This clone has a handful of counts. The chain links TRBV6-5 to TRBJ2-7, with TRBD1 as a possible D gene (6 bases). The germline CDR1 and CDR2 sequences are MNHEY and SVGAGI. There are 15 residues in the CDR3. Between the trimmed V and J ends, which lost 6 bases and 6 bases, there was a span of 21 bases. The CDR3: CASSTRGTGPPEQYF. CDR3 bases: TGTGCCAGCAGCACCAGGGGAACGGGCCCGCCCGAGCAGTACTTC.

This CDR3 reads CASSSHKNTDTQYF. CDR3 sequence (DNA): TGTGCCAGCAGTTCGCACAAGAACACAGATACGCAGTATTTT. The rearrangement joins TRBV28 to TRBJ2-3; no definite D call. V dropped 4 bases and J dropped 2 bases, with 10 bases sitting between them. This CDR3 spans 14 amino acids. Germline CDR1 MDHEN, CDR2 SYDVKM. The whole variable domain, filled in from reference TRBV28 and TRBJ2-3, reads DVKVTQSSRYLVKRTGEKVFLECVQDMDHENMFWYRQDPGLGLRLIYFSYDVKMKEKGDIPEGYSVSREKKERFSLILESASTNQTSMYLCASSSHKNTDTQYFGPGTRLTVL.